This passage covers 8 T cell receptor beta chains from one sample sequenced in a study of blood T cell repertoires in COVID-19. TCRdb's copy holds only in-frame clones and misses some; the assay was immunoSEQ multiplex PCR. This table holds roughly 250,000 clones, about nine tenths found once. The specimen sequenced was peripheral blood. The source of these receptors is a woman between 35 and 50 years old with acute or convalescent COVID-19.

V gene TRBV5-8 combines with J gene TRBJ1-5; D unclear. Germline V gives CDR1 SGHTS, CDR2 YDEGEE. The CDR3 runs 17 residues. Deletions cut 0 bases from V and 5 bases from J, with 18 bases between. CDR3 sequence (DNA): TGTGCCAGCAGCTTGGGAGGGTCGAGCGGGAACTATCAGCCCCAGCATTTT. Translation gives CASSLGGSSGNYQPQHF.

The V call is TRBV24-1, the J call TRBJ1-2; 8 bases map to TRBD1. Losses at the gene ends were 7 bases for V and 4 bases for J; bases not matched to a gene: 4. The CDR3 loop spans 13 amino acids. The germline gives CDR1 KGHDR, CDR2 SFDVKD. The CDR3 bases are TGTGCCACCAGGGCAGGGGGCGGCTATGGCTACACCTTC. This gives the protein CATRAGGGYGYTF.

The genes are TRBV24-1 and TRBJ2-1; D is uncertain. In germline, CDR1 is KGHDR, CDR2 SFDVKD. The CDR3 is made up of 13 amino acids. Trimming shortened V by 5 bases and J by 8 bases, and 12 bases separated the two germline ends. The chain's CDR3 is CATSGWLGDEQFF. The CDR3 DNA reads TGTGCCACCAGTGGTTGGTTGGGCGATGAGCAGTTCTTC.

This chain uses TRBV5-1 with TRBJ2-1, with D possibly TRBD2 on 5 matching bases. Germline lookup yields CDR1 SGHRS and CDR2 YFSETQ. V was clipped by 7 bases and J by 9 bases, with 17 bases between them. The CDR3 spans 13 residues. The CDR3, as DNA: TGCGCCAGCGGTCCTAGGGAAGAGGGTGAGCAGTTCTTC. It yields the protein CASGPREEGEQFF.

The chain combines TRBV6-5 with TRBJ1-2, with D maybe TRBD1 (5 bases). Trimming pared 5 bases from V and 3 bases from J, leaving 10 bases between. Germline loops: CDR1 MNHEY, CDR2 SVGAGI. The CDR3 length is 13 residues. The CDR3 DNA reads TGTGCCAGCAGTAAGCAGGGCCACTATGGCTACACCTTC. It specifies CASSKQGHYGYTF.

This chain joins TRBV11-2 and TRBJ2-7; 7 bases align to TRBD1. Germline V gene sequence: CDR1 SGHAT, CDR2 FQNNGV. V gave up 4 bases and J gave up 2 bases; unmatched junction bases: 8. This CDR3 region has 15 residues. Written as DNA, the CDR3 is TGTGCCAGCAGCTCCCTCCAGGACAGGACCTACGAGCAGTACGTC. Translated, it gives CASSSLQDRTYEQYV.

The chain employs TRBV24-1 and TRBJ2-2, with D possibly being TRBD1 (6 bases). Trimming removed 4 bases at V and 7 bases at J, with 9 bases between. CDR3 length equals 13 residues. Germline CDR1 is KGHDR and CDR2 is SFDVKD. The CDR3, as DNA: TGTGCCACCAGTGAGGGGGCGATCGGGGAGCTGTTTTTT. Amino acids: CATSEGAIGELFF.

The V and J genes are TRBV4-1 and TRBJ1-2; D not resolved. V lost 1 base and J 8 bases, leaving 17 bases between the germline ends. Germline V gene data show CDR1 as MGHRA and CDR2 as YSYEKL. The CDR3 has 15 residues. Here the CDR3 reads CASSQATGSLRGYTF. As DNA, the CDR3 is TGCGCCAGCAGCCAAGCCACCGGGAGCCTGAGGGGCTACACCTTC.